This T cell receptor (beta chain) was found in a study of T cell repertoires in cytomegalovirus infection. Background on the study: Public TCR beta signatures indicated both CMV infection and matching HLA type.

General study findings and limits: The cumulative frequency of public TCR beta families identified carriers of CMV plus the relevant HLA.

On this clonotype: The target antigen is unknown.

TCRdb reprocessed the reads with MiXCR, giving one entry per CDR3 protein. The sample contains about 830,000 distinct CDR3 sequences, less than 35% of which appear only once. The CDR3 is 14 residues long. Germline loops: CDR1 MNHEY, CDR2 SVGEGT. The germline V and J ends were trimmed by 5 bases and 1 base, with 10 bases remaining between them. The specimen comprised cultured CD8+ T cells from PBMCs, sampled from culture after CMV antigen stimulation. The sequence was obtained from a human donor in good health (CMV status not recorded). Some clones in this sample may be carry-over from other donors' samples. The rearrangement links TRBV6-2 or TRBV6-3 to TRBJ2-3, with D uncertain. CDR3 DNA: TGTGCCAGCAGTGAGGTAGATGGCACAGATACGCAGTATTTT. Protein sequence: CASSEVDGTDTQYF.